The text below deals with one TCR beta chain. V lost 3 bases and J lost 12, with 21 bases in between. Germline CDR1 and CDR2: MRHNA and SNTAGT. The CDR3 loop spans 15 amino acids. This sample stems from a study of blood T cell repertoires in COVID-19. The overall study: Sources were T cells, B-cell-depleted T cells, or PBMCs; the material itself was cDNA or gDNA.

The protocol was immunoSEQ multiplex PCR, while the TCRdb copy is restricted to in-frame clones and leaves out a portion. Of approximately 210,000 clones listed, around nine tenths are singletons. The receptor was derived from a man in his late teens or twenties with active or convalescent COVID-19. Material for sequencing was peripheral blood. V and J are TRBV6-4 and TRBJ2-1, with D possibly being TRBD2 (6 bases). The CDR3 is CASSEYWAGTATQFF. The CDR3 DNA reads TGTGCCAGCAGTGAGTACTGGGCGGGAACAGCTACGCAGTTCTTC.